These 18 T cell receptor beta chains were sequenced from one sample in a study of blood T cell repertoires in COVID-19. Profiled with immunoSEQ multiplex PCR; TCRdb holds only in-frame clones, not every one. The repertoire includes around 170,000 clones, 80% to 90% of them detected once, and 13% to 15% sits in the top ten. Source material: peripheral blood. These TCRs come from a young man with active or convalescent COVID-19.

V usage is TRBV9 and J usage is TRBJ1-2, with D tentatively TRBD1 (5 bases). This CDR3 spans 14 amino acids. Germline V gene lookup returns CDR1 SGDLS and CDR2 YYNGEE. Trimming took off 4 bases at V and 4 bases at J, with 14 bases between the two ends. The CDR3 region is CASSQGVQAYGYTF. CDR3 DNA sequence: TGTGCCAGCAGCCAAGGGGTACAGGCCTATGGCTACACCTTC. The full variable domain, in which reference TRBV9 and TRBJ1-2 provide the parts outside the CDR3, is DSGVTQTPKHLITATGQRVTLRCSPRSGDLSVYWYQQSLDQGLQFLIQYYNGEERAKGNILERFSAQQFPDLHSELNLSSLELGDSALYFCASSQGVQAYGYTFGSGTRLTVV.

This chain joins TRBV2 and TRBJ2-3, with 8 bases that match TRBD2. The V gene end was trimmed by 10 bases and the J gene end by 5 bases; junction bases not matched to a gene: 11. The CDR3 consists of 14 residues. Germline assignment: CDR1 SNHLY and CDR2 FYNNEI. The CDR3 region has the DNA TGTGCCACCATTCCGGGGGGGCCGGGAGATACGCAGTATTTT. As protein: CATIPGGPGDTQYF.

The chain couples TRBV4-1 to TRBJ2-5, with TRBD2 matching 8 bases. The CDR3 spans 17 residues. Germline V gene data show CDR1 as MGHRA and CDR2 as YSYEKL. The trim removed 1 base at V and 5 bases at J, leaving 12 bases unmatched. The chain's CDR3 is CASSQAVSLAGWETQYF. In DNA form, the CDR3 reads TGCGCCAGCAGCCAAGCCGTATCTCTAGCGGGTTGGGAGACCCAGTACTTC.

The chain employs TRBV6-5 and TRBJ1-2, with 9 bases identical to TRBD1. Unmatched junction bases numbered 9, after V lost 6 bases and J lost 7 bases. The CDR3 is 14 residues long. Per the germline V gene, CDR1 is MNHEY and CDR2 is SVGAGI. DNA for the CDR3: TGTGCCAGCAGCGAGCCCCGGACAGGGGTTGGCTACACCTTC. Its protein is CASSEPRTGVGYTF.

The chain combines TRBV9 with TRBJ2-7; 8 positions match TRBD2. V shed 4 bases and J 2 bases; nucleotides not matched to a gene: 5. The CDR3 sequence is 14 residues long. Germline V CDR1 and CDR2: SGDLS, YYNGEE. CDR3 loop: CASSTGLGPYEQYF. In DNA form, the CDR3 reads TGTGCCAGCAGCACGGGACTAGGACCCTACGAGCAGTACTTC. Filled out from reference TRBV9 and TRBJ2-7, the complete variable domain reads DSGVTQTPKHLITATGQRVTLRCSPRSGDLSVYWYQQSLDQGLQFLIQYYNGEERAKGNILERFSAQQFPDLHSELNLSSLELGDSALYFCASSTGLGPYEQYFGPGTRLTVT.

The chain uses TRBV5-1 and TRBJ1-6; TRBD1 matches at 8 bases. Trimming at V came to 5 bases and at J to 7 bases, leaving 8 bases not matched to a gene. The CDR3 sequence is 15 residues long. Germline values: CDR1 SGHRS, CDR2 YFSETQ. The CDR3, as DNA: TGCGCCAGCAGAGAGACAGGGGTCGGAAATTCACCCCTCCACTTT. It encodes CASRETGVGNSPLHF. The variable domain in full, with the rest retrieved from reference TRBV5-1 and TRBJ1-6, is KAGVTQTPRYLIKTRGQQVTLSCSPISGHRSVSWYQQTPGQGLQFLFEYFSETQRNKGNFPGRFSGRQFSNSRSEMNVSTLELGDSALYLCASRETGVGNSPLHFGNGTRLTVT.

The chain uses TRBV3-1 (or the pseudogene TRBV3-2) and TRBJ2-5, with D possibly matching TRBD2 (6 bases). The V gene's germline CDR1 is LGHDT and CDR2 YNNKEL (reference sequence). The CDR3 runs 15 residues. V gave up 0 bases and J gave up 5 bases, with 13 bases separating them. Here the CDR3 reads CASSQESSGGETQYF. For the CDR3, the DNA is TGTGCCAGCAGCCAAGAGTCCAGCGGAGGGGAGACCCAGTACTTC.

In regard to this clone: This same CDR3 is encoded by further DNA sequences in the sample. This rearrangement joins TRBV7-2 to TRBJ2-7, with TRBD2 matching 9 bases. V dropped 1 base and J dropped 0; count of bases not matched to a gene: 7. The CDR3 runs 17 residues. Germline CDR1 and CDR2: SGHTA and FQGNSA. The CDR3 DNA sequence: TGTGCCAGCAGCTTAGGGCTAGCGGGGCTATACTCCTACGAGCAGTACTTC. It codes for CASSLGLAGLYSYEQYF.

The CDR3 nucleotides read TGTGCCAGCAGAACCGGGACAGGTTTTTACAATGAGCAGTTCTTC. It is translated as CASRTGTGFYNEQFF. The J gene is TRBJ2-1, the V gene TRBV6-5; 8 bases line up with TRBD1. Per germline, CDR1 MNHEY and CDR2 SVGAGI. The CDR3 runs to 15 residues. Trimming at V came to 6 bases and at J to 4 bases, leaving 8 bases not matched to a gene.

This chain links TRBV2 with TRBJ1-5; 8 nucleotides line up with TRBD1. V lost 6 bases and J lost 5; bases outside the gene matches: 9. CDR1 is SNHLY, CDR2 FYNNEI, per germline. The CDR3 sequence is 15 residues long. CDR3 sequence (DNA): TGTGCCAGCAGCCCGACAGGGGTAGGCGATCAGCCCCAGCATTTT. Encoded protein: CASSPTGVGDQPQHF.

V is TRBV27 and J is TRBJ1-2, with 9 bases matching TRBD1. The CDR3 has 14 residues. The germline V gene encodes CDR1 MNHEY and CDR2 SMNVEV (reference sequence). After removal of 5 bases from V and 5 bases from J, the junction contained 6 bases not matched to a gene. In nucleotides, the CDR3 is TGTGCCAGCAGTCCCCAGGGGACAGGGTATGGCTACACCTTC. It codes for CASSPQGTGYGYTF.

This clone was found a few times. The chain links TRBV4-1 to TRBJ1-6; a possible D gene is TRBD1 (5 bases). From germline, CDR1 is MGHRA and CDR2 YSYEKL. V was cut by 3 bases and J by 0 bases, with 21 bases left in between. The CDR3 sequence is 20 residues long. The CDR3 loop reads CASSQVAQGGLSSYNSPLHF. Written as DNA, the CDR3 is TGCGCCAGCAGCCAGGTCGCGCAGGGAGGGTTGAGCTCCTATAATTCACCCCTCCACTTT.

This clone occurred a few times. V and J are TRBV25-1 and TRBJ2-7; D is perhaps TRBD2 (5 bases). The germline gives CDR1 MGHDK, CDR2 SYGVNS. The CDR3 is 13 amino acids. Trimming cost V 7 bases and J 0 bases, with 10 bases left between them. The CDR3 DNA is TGTGCCAGCACTTCACGGGGCTCCTACGAGCAGTACTTC. This codes for CASTSRGSYEQYF.

V usage is TRBV9 and J usage is TRBJ2-1; 9 bases line up with TRBD2. Germline V CDR1 and CDR2: SGDLS, YYNGEE. V trimming: 0 bases; J trimming: 5 bases; junction bases outside the gene matches: 6. The CDR3 spans 16 residues. The CDR3 coding sequence is TGTGCCAGCAGCGTAGGAGAGACTAGCGGTGACAATGAGCAGTTCTTC. This sequence encodes CASSVGETSGDNEQFF.

This clone came up a few times. The rearrangement uses TRBV19 and TRBJ1-4; D is ambiguous. The V end was cut by 7 bases, the J end by 8 bases, with 8 bases between. Looked up from germline, CDR1 is LNHDA and CDR2 is SQIVND (reference sequence). This CDR3 spans 11 amino acids. The CDR3 is CASKSREKLFF. In DNA, the CDR3 is TGTGCCAGTAAAAGTCGGGAAAAACTGTTTTTT.

This clone was found once. The chain combines TRBV19 with TRBJ1-4, with D tentatively TRBD1 (6 bases). Trimming took off 7 bases at V and 4 bases at J, with 19 bases between the two ends. The germline gives CDR1 LNHDA, CDR2 SQIVND (reference sequence). The CDR3 is 16 residues long. This chain's CDR3 is CASKRAGARYNEKLFF. CDR3 bases: TGTGCCAGTAAACGGGCAGGGGCTCGCTATAATGAAAAACTGTTTTTT.

CDR3 coding DNA: TGTGCCAGCAGCGCGACGGTAGGGGGGGCGTACGAGCAGTACTTC. It encodes CASSATVGGAYEQYF. The genes are TRBV5-4 and TRBJ2-7; a possible D gene is TRBD2 (7 bases). Germline V gene lookup returns CDR1 SGHNT and CDR2 YYREEE (reference sequence). The germline V and J ends were trimmed by 4 bases and 4 bases, with 18 bases remaining between them. The CDR3 runs 15 residues.

CDR3 protein: CATSDSSTGLVSYEQYV. The DNA of the CDR3 is TGTGCCACCAGTGATAGCTCGACAGGGTTAGTGTCCTACGAGCAGTACGTC. V usage is TRBV24-1 and J usage is TRBJ2-7; 7 bases are a match to TRBD1. Germline-derived CDR1 and CDR2 are KGHDR and SFDVKD. J gave up 1 base and V 3 bases, and 11 bases lay outside the gene matches. The CDR3 is made up of 17 amino acids.